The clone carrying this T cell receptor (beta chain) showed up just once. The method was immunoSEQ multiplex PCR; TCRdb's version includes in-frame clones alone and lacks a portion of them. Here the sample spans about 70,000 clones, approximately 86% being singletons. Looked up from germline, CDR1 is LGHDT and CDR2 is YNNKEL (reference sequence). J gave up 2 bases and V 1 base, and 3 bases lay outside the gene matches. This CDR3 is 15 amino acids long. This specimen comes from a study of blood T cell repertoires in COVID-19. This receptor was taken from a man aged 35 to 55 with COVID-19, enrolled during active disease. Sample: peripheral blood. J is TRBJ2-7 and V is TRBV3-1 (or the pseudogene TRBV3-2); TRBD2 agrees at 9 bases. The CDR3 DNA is TGTGCCAGCAGCCAAGGCTCTAGCGGGGCCTACGAGCAGTACTTC. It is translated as CASSQGSSGAYEQYF.